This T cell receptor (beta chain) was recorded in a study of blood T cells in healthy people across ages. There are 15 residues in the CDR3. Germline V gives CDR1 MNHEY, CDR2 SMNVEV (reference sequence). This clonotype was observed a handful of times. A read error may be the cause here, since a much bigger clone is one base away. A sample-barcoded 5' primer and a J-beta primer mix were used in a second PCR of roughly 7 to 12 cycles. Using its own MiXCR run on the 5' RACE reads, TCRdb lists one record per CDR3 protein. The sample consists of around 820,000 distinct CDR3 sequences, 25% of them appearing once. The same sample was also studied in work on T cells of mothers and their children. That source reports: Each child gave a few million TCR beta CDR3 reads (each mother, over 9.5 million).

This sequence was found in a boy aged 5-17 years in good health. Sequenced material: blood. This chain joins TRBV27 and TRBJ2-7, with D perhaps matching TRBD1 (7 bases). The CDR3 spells CASSLYQGGTYGQYF. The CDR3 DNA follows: TGTGCCAGCAGTCTTTATCAGGGGGGAACCTACGGGCAGTACTTC.